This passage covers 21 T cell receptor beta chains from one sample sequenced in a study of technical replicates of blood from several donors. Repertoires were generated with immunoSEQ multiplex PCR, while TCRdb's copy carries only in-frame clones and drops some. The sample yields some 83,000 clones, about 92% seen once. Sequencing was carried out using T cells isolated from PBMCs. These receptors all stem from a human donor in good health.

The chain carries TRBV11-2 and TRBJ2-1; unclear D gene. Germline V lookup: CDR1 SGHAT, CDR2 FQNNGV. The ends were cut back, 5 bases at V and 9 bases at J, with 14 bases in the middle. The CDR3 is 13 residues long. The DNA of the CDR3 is TGTGCCAGCAGCCCCCCTTCCCGAGGTGAGCAGTTCTTC. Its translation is CASSPPSRGEQFF.

CDR3 in DNA: TGTGCCAGCAGTTTTTTACAGGGGTACGAGCAGTACTTC. It encodes CASSFLQGYEQYF. The rearrangement links TRBV27 to TRBJ2-7; 7 positions agree with TRBD1. This CDR3 region has 13 residues. J lost 4 bases, V lost 3 bases, and 3 bases had no gene match. The germline gives CDR1 MNHEY, CDR2 SMNVEV (reference sequence).

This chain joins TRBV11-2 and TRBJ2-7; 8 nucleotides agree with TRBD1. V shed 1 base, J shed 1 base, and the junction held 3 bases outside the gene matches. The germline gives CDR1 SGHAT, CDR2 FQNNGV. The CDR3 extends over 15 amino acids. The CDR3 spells CASSLGQGRSYEQYF. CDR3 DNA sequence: TGTGCCAGCAGCTTAGGACAGGGGCGATCCTACGAGCAGTACTTC.

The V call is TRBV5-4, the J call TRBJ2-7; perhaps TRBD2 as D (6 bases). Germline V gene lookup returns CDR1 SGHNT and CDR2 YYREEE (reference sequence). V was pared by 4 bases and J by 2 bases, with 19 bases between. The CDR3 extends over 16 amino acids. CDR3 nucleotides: TGTGCCAGCAGCGTCTCCCCTAGCGTTGGAACCTACGAGCAGTACTTC. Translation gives CASSVSPSVGTYEQYF. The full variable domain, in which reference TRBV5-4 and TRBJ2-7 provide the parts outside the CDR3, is ETGVTQSPTHLIKTRGQQVTLRCSSQSGHNTVSWYQQALGQGPQFIFQYYREEENGRGNFPPRFSGLQFPNYSSELNVNALELDDSALYLCASSVSPSVGTYEQYFGPGTRLTVT.

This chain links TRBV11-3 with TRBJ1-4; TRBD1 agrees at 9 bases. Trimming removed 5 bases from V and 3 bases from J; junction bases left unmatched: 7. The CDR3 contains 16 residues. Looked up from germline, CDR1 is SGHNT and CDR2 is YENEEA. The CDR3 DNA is TGTGCCAGCAGCCCGGGACAGGGAAGGCCTAATGAAAAACTGTTTTTT. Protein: CASSPGQGRPNEKLFF.

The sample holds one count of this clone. The CDR3 here is CASSYSGQGGTEAFF. The CDR3 DNA reads as TGTGCCAGCAGTTATTCGGGACAGGGAGGAACTGAAGCTTTCTTT. V gene TRBV6-5 combines with J gene TRBJ1-1, with 9 bases identical to TRBD1. The germline gives CDR1 MNHEY, CDR2 SVGAGI. Germline trimming cut 3 bases from V and 5 bases from J; bases unmatched to any gene: 7. This CDR3 spans 15 amino acids.

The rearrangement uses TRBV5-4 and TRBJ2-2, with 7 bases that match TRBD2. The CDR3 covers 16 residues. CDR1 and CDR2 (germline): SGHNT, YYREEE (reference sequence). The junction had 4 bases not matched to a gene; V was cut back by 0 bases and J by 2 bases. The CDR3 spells CASSLAGGSNTGELFF. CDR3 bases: TGTGCCAGCAGCTTGGCTGGCGGGAGCAACACCGGGGAGCTGTTTTTT.

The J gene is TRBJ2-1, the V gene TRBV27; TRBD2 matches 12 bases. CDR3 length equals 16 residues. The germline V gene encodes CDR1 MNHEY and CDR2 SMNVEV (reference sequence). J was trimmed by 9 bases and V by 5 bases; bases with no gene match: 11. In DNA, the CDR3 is TGTGCCAGCAGTCCTCCCCTAGCGGGAGGGCCTGGTGAGCAGTTCTTC. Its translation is CASSPPLAGGPGEQFF.

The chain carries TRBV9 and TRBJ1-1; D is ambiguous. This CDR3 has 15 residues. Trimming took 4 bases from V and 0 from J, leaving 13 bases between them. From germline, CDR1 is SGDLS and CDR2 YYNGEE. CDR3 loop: CASSPSGFMNTEAFF. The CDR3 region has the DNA TGTGCCAGCAGCCCATCGGGGTTTATGAACACTGAAGCTTTCTTT.

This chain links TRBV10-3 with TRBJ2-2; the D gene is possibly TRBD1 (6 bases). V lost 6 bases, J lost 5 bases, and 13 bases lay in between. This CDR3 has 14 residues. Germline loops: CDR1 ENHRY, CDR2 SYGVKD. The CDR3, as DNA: TGTGCCATCAGGGGTACAGGGTTAACCGGGGAGCTGTTTTTT. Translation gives CAIRGTGLTGELFF.

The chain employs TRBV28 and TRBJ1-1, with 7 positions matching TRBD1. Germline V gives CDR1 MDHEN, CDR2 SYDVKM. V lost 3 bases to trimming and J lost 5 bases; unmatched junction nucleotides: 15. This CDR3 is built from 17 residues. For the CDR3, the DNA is TGTGCCAGCAGTTTGACGTGGATTAGGGGGCGTGAGACTGAAGCTTTCTTT. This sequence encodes CASSLTWIRGRETEAFF.

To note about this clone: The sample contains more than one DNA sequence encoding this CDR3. Here the CDR3 reads CASSLAGGNTEAFF. The CDR3 DNA sequence: TGTGCCAGCAGCTTAGCAGGGGGGAACACTGAAGCTTTCTTT. This rearrangement joins TRBV7-9 to TRBJ1-1; D is possibly TRBD1 (6 bases). The V end was cut by 0 bases, the J end by 1 base, with 6 bases between. Germline V gene data show CDR1 as SEHNR and CDR2 as FQNEAQ (reference sequence). The CDR3 covers 14 residues.

The CDR3 bases are TGCGCCAGCAGCTTGGAGGCTAGCGGGAGTGTTAATGAGCAGTTCTTC. Translation gives CASSLEASGSVNEQFF. The J gene is TRBJ2-1, the V gene TRBV5-1; 10 nucleotides agree with TRBD2. With 0 bases clipped from V and 7 bases from J, the junction kept 7 bases outside the gene matches. This CDR3 has 16 amino acids. Germline V gives CDR1 SGHRS, CDR2 YFSETQ.

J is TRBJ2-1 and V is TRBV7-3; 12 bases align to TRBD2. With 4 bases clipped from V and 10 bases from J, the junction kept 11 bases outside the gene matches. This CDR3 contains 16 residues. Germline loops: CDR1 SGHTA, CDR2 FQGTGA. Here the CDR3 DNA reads TGTGCCAGCAGCTCCCAGACTAGCGGGAGAACTGAAGAGCAGTTCTTC. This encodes CASSSQTSGRTEEQFF.

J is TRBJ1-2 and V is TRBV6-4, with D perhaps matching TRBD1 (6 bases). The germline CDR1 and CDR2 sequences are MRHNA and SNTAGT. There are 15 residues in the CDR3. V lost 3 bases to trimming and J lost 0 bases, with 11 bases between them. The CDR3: CASSEGTTANYGYTF. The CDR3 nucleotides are TGTGCCAGCAGTGAGGGGACAACAGCTAACTATGGCTACACCTTC.

The CDR3 DNA sequence: TGTGCCAGCAGCTTTGCAGCGGCATTGCCCTCTGGAAACACCATATATTTT. It translates to CASSFAAALPSGNTIYF. The V and J genes are TRBV7-2 and TRBJ1-3; D is unresolved. The ends were cut back, 3 bases at V and 0 bases at J, with 15 bases in the middle. The CDR3 loop spans 17 amino acids. Germline CDR1 reads SGHTA; CDR2 reads FQGNSA.

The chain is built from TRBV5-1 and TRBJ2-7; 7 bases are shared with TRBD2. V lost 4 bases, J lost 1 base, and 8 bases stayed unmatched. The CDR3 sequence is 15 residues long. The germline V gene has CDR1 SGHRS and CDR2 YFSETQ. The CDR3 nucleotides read TGCGCCAGCAGCCTGGATTGGCGGGGGTCCTACGAGCAGTACTTC. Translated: CASSLDWRGSYEQYF.

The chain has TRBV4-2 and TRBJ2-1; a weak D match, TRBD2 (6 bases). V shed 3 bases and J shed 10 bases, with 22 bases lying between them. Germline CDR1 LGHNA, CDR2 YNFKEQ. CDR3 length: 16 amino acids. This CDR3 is CASSHPRRFPGEEQFF. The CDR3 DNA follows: TGTGCCAGCAGCCACCCTAGGAGGTTCCCGGGGGAGGAGCAGTTCTTC.

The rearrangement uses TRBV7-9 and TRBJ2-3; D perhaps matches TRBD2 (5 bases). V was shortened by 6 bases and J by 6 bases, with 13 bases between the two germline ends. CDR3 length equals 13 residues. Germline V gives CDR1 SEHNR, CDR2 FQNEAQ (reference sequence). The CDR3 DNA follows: TGTGCCAGCAGGCGGGCTGTCGGGGATACGCAGTATTTT. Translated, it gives CASRRAVGDTQYF.

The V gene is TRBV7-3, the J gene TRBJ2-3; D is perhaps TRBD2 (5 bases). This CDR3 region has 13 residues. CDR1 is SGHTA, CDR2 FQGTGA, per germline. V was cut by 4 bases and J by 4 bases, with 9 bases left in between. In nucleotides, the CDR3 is TGTGCCAGCAGCTACCGGGGTCCAGATACGCAGTATTTT. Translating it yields CASSYRGPDTQYF.

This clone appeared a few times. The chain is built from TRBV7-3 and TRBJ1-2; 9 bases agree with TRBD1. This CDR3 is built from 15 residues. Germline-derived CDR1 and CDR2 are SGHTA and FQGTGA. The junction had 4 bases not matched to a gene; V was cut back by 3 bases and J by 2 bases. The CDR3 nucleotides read TGTGCCAGCAGCTTGGGACAGGGAGCCAACTATGGCTACACCTTC. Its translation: CASSLGQGANYGYTF.